Shown below are 18 T cell receptor beta chains from a single sample sequenced in a study of CD8 T cells in ankylosing spondylitis. MiXCR was run by TCRdb on the 5' RACE reads, yielding one entry per CDR3 protein. The profile shows just under 350,000 distinct CDR3 sequences, roughly 14% of them singletons. Sequencing was performed on blood, either unsorted or a sorted T cell fraction (not recorded which). These receptors came from a male donor with ankylosing spondylitis or in good health (not recorded which).

The sample holds one count of this clonotype. This chain connects TRBV30 to TRBJ2-7; 8 positions match TRBD2. This CDR3 contains 13 residues. The germline gives CDR1 GTSNPN, CDR2 SVGIG (reference sequence). Trimming removed 2 bases from V and 5 bases from J; junction bases left unmatched: 5. CDR3 protein: CAWSSGGLHEQYF. As DNA, the CDR3 is TGTGCCTGGAGTAGCGGGGGCCTCCACGAGCAGTACTTC.

This clonotype came up a few times. The chain combines TRBV6-5 with TRBJ2-5; 14 nucleotides align to TRBD2. CDR3 length equals 16 residues. V shed 2 bases, J shed 9 bases, and the junction held 8 bases outside the gene matches. The germline gives CDR1 MNHEY, CDR2 SVGAGI. The CDR3 coding sequence is TGTGCCAGCAGTTACCGCGGGACTAGCGGGAGCGGAGCCCAGTACTTC. Its protein is CASSYRGTSGSGAQYF.

This clonotype was detected only a few times. The V gene is TRBV18, the J gene TRBJ2-7, with D possibly TRBD1 on 5 matching bases. CDR1 is KGHSH and CDR2 is LQKENI in the germline V gene. V lost 0 bases and J 5 bases, leaving 11 bases between the germline ends. The CDR3 sequence is 14 residues long. The CDR3 DNA is TGTGCCAGCTCACCACCGGCAGGGAACGACGAGCAGTACTTC. It codes for CASSPPAGNDEQYF. The complete variable domain, with remaining parts taken from reference TRBV18 and TRBJ2-7, reads NAGVMQNPRHLVRRRGQEARLRCSPMKGHSHVYWYRQLPEEGLKFMVYLQKENIIDESGMPKERFSAEFPKEGPSILRIQQVVRGDSAAYFCASSPPAGNDEQYFGPGTRLTVT.

A few counts support this clonotype. As DNA, the CDR3 is TGTGCCAGCAGCGTAGGACAGTCTGGGGAGCTGTTTTTT. Translating it yields CASSVGQSGELFF. The V call is TRBV7-2, the J call TRBJ2-2; D perhaps matches TRBD1 (6 bases). The CDR3 is 13 amino acids. Germline V gives CDR1 SGHTA, CDR2 FQGNSA. Trimming took off 5 bases at V and 8 bases at J, with 12 bases between the two ends.

The sample holds one count of this clonotype. The chain joins TRBV6-1 to TRBJ2-5; 8 bases align to TRBD2. This CDR3 contains 15 residues. Germline V lookup: CDR1 MNHNS, CDR2 SASEGT. With 7 bases clipped from V and 6 bases from J, the junction kept 13 bases outside the gene matches. Here the CDR3 reads CASTVGAGGRKTQYF. The CDR3 DNA sequence: TGTGCCAGCACCGTGGGTGCGGGGGGCCGAAAGACCCAGTACTTC.

J is TRBJ2-2 and V is TRBV29-1; D might be TRBD1 or TRBD2, each matching 5 bases. The CDR3 consists of 13 residues. Trimming removed 6 bases at V and 5 bases at J, with 13 bases between. Germline V gene lookup returns CDR1 SQVTM and CDR2 ANQGSEA. This CDR3 reads CSVRDGQTGELFF. CDR3 in DNA: TGCAGCGTCCGGGACGGCCAAACCGGGGAGCTGTTTTTT.

The CDR3 is CASSEPWTPYEQYF. Here the CDR3 DNA reads TGCGCCAGCAGTGAGCCCTGGACTCCCTACGAGCAGTACTTC. The chain combines TRBV10-2 with TRBJ2-7, with D possibly being TRBD2 (5 bases). Trimming took off 2 bases at V and 2 bases at J, with 10 bases between the two ends. The CDR3 covers 14 residues. CDR1 and CDR2 (germline): WSHSY, SAAADI.

The chain recombines TRBV9 with TRBJ2-7; a possible D gene is TRBD1 (5 bases). The V gene lost 0 bases and the J gene lost 5 bases, with 12 bases spanning the gap. The CDR3 extends over 14 amino acids. Germline CDR1 SGDLS, CDR2 YYNGEE. CDR3 sequence (DNA): TGTGCCAGCAGCGTAGATCCCAGGGTCGACGAGCAGTACTTC. Amino acids: CASSVDPRVDEQYF.

The chain uses TRBV27 and TRBJ1-4, with D possibly TRBD1 on 5 matching bases. The V gene lost 0 bases and the J gene lost 6 bases, with 11 bases spanning the gap. CDR1 and CDR2 (germline): MNHEY, SMNVEV (reference sequence). This CDR3 contains 15 residues. Here the CDR3 reads CASSLSGGGDEKLFF. Written as DNA, the CDR3 is TGTGCCAGCAGTTTATCGGGCGGAGGGGATGAAAAACTGTTTTTT.

The chain links TRBV3-1 to TRBJ2-1; 13 bases agree with TRBD2. The junction had 5 bases not matched to a gene; V was cut back by 4 bases and J by 8 bases. This CDR3 is 15 amino acids long. CDR1 LGHDT and CDR2 YNNKEL come from the germline V gene (reference sequence). In DNA form, the CDR3 reads TGTGCCAGCAGCCCGGGACTAGCGGGAAAGTATGAGCAGTTCTTC. Encoded protein: CASSPGLAGKYEQFF.

The chain joins TRBV12-3 or TRBV12-4 to TRBJ1-3; D might be TRBD1 (5 bases). CDR3 length: 15 amino acids. V gave up 6 bases and J gave up 0 bases, with 12 bases separating them. The CDR3 loop reads CASSGRQFSGNTIYF. CDR3 in DNA: TGTGCCAGCAGCGGGAGACAGTTCTCTGGAAACACCATATATTTT.

This clonotype turned up a few times. J is TRBJ2-5 and V is TRBV5-6, with 8 bases aligning to TRBD1. Trimming at V came to 4 bases and at J to 8 bases, leaving 7 bases not matched to a gene. Germline CDR1 reads SGHDT; CDR2 reads YYEEEE. The CDR3 has 13 residues. In DNA form, the CDR3 reads TGTGCCAGCAGCGCCGGGACAGGCCCAACCCAGTACTTC. Residues: CASSAGTGPTQYF.

This chain connects TRBV11-2 to TRBJ1-4; D gene unclear. The CDR3 length is 14 residues. Trimming stripped 7 bases from V and 8 bases from J, with 17 bases between. Germline CDR1 is SGHAT and CDR2 is FQNNGV. The CDR3 loop is CASTRAGGGEKLFF. The CDR3 DNA follows: TGTGCCAGCACCCGAGCCGGCGGCGGGGAAAAACTGTTTTTT.

The chain uses TRBV5-1 and TRBJ2-1; tentative D call: TRBD1 (5 bases). The CDR3 contains 13 residues. CDR1 and CDR2 from the germline V gene are SGHRS and YFSETQ. Deletions cut 6 bases from V and 9 bases from J, with 16 bases between. The CDR3 DNA follows: TGCGCCAGCACACCCTCAGGGTCAGGTGAGCAGTTCTTC. Its protein product is CASTPSGSGEQFF.

CDR3 in amino acids: CSASDRPGEGEQFF. The CDR3 DNA is TGCAGTGCTAGTGACAGGCCCGGGGAGGGTGAGCAGTTCTTC. The V call is TRBV20-1, the J call TRBJ2-1, with TRBD2 as a possible D gene (7 bases). V gave up 3 bases and J gave up 9 bases, with 18 bases separating them. This CDR3 region has 14 residues. Germline V gene lookup returns CDR1 DFQATT and CDR2 SNEGSKA (reference sequence).

This sequence joins TRBV6-1 and TRBJ2-6, with unresolved D. Per the germline V gene, CDR1 is MNHNS and CDR2 is SASEGT. CDR3 size: 15 residues. Trimming removed 5 bases at V and 0 bases at J, with 8 bases between. This chain's CDR3 is CASSKRASGANVLTF. CDR3 DNA sequence: TGTGCCAGCAGTAAAAGGGCCTCTGGGGCCAACGTCCTGACTTTC.

This clonotype was observed at least ten times. The rearrangement links TRBV28 to TRBJ2-3; 10 bases line up with TRBD2. The V gene end was trimmed by 5 bases and the J gene end by 3 bases; junction bases not matched to a gene: 5. This CDR3 is 15 amino acids long. Germline-derived CDR1 and CDR2 are MDHEN and SYDVKM. CDR3 sequence reads: CASSGLAGVTDTQYF. CDR3 nucleotides: TGTGCCAGCAGTGGTCTAGCGGGAGTGACAGATACGCAGTATTTT.

The V and J genes are TRBV7-9 and TRBJ2-1; TRBD2 matches 9 bases. Looked up from germline, CDR1 is SEHNR and CDR2 is FQNEAQ (reference sequence). The J segment lost 7 bases and the V segment lost 1 base, leaving 8 bases of the junction unmatched. This CDR3 contains 16 residues. This chain's CDR3 is CASSLVLAGGPNEQFF. In DNA form, the CDR3 reads TGTGCCAGCAGCTTAGTTCTGGCGGGGGGGCCTAATGAGCAGTTCTTC.